These 25 T cell receptor beta chains originate from one sample sequenced in a study of blood T cell repertoires in COVID-19 (dated by TCRdb to between 2020 and 2021). The receptor library was made with the immunoSEQ multiplex PCR assay. TCRdb holds this immuneACCESS table with in-frame rearrangements only. Some clones are missing; in checked studies, unresolved V genes explain under half, and the rest has no known cause. This sample holds approximately 93,000 clones; about nine tenths were observed only once. The ten largest account for 27% of the sample. Sequencing input: peripheral blood. These receptors came from a man in his fifties with active or convalescent COVID-19.

V and J are TRBV12-3 or TRBV12-4 and TRBJ1-2; D perhaps matches TRBD1 (6 bases). V lost 5 bases, J lost 2 bases, and 9 bases lay in between. This CDR3 is 13 amino acids long. CDR3 sequence (DNA): TGTGCCAGCAGTGTACAGGGAAACTATGGCTACACCTTC. It codes for CASSVQGNYGYTF.

This clone showed up many times. The gene calls are TRBV4-1 and TRBJ2-7; tentative D call: TRBD2 (6 bases). CDR1 is MGHRA and CDR2 is YSYEKL in the germline V gene. The CDR3 length is 16 residues. The V and J ends lost 0 bases and 3 bases respectively, with 15 bases between them. CDR3 coding DNA: TGCGCCAGCAGCCAAGATTTGGGGGACTGGGGCTACGAGCAGTACTTC. Translation: CASSQDLGDWGYEQYF.

The chain joins TRBV18 to TRBJ1-4; possible D gene TRBD1, 5 bases. Trimming shortened V by 5 bases and J by 7 bases, and 11 bases separated the two germline ends. This CDR3 has 13 amino acids. Germline V gene data show CDR1 as KGHSH and CDR2 as LQKENI. CDR3 residues: CASSNSGGEKLFF. In DNA, the CDR3 is TGTGCCAGCTCAAACTCCGGGGGTGAAAAACTGTTTTTT.

The chain has TRBV5-8 and TRBJ1-6, with D perhaps TRBD1 (5 bases). The CDR3 covers 13 residues. Germline loops: CDR1 SGHTS, CDR2 YDEGEE. The V end was cut by 3 bases, the J end by 8 bases, with 9 bases between. The CDR3 nucleotides are TGTGCCAGCAGCTGGGGCCAAGATTCACCCCTCCACTTT. Amino acids: CASSWGQDSPLHF. The full variable domain, in which reference TRBV5-8 and TRBJ1-6 provide the parts outside the CDR3, is EAGVTQSPTHLIKTRGQQATLRCSPISGHTSVYWYQQALGLGLQFLLWYDEGEERNRGNFPPRFSGRQFPNYSSELNVNALELEDSALYLCASSWGQDSPLHFGNGTRLTVT.

This clone has just a few counts. The chain recombines TRBV3-1 (or the pseudogene TRBV3-2) with TRBJ2-1; no clear D. V lost 4 bases to trimming and J lost 2 bases, with 12 bases between them. The CDR3 runs to 15 residues. CDR1 and CDR2 from the germline V gene are LGHDT and YNNKEL (reference sequence). DNA for the CDR3: TGTGCCAGCAGCCCAGGTGGGTTCCCCTACAATGAGCAGTTCTTC. Translation gives CASSPGGFPYNEQFF.

This clone was seen a single time. This chain links TRBV10-3 with TRBJ2-5; TRBD1 aligns across 7 bases. Germline V gene data show CDR1 as ENHRY and CDR2 as SYGVKD. The V and J ends lost 1 base and 2 bases, in that order; junction bases with no gene match: 4. There are 15 residues in the CDR3. The chain's CDR3 is CAISELKTGQETQYF. The CDR3 DNA sequence: TGTGCCATCAGTGAGTTGAAGACAGGGCAAGAGACCCAGTACTTC.

The V gene is TRBV5-1, the J gene TRBJ2-7, with 14 bases that match TRBD2. The CDR3 sequence is 17 residues long. Germline CDR1 and CDR2: SGHRS and YFSETQ. The ends lost 0 bases at V and 3 bases at J; junction bases unmatched: 5. CDR3 region: CASSLVGTSGSSYEQYF. The CDR3 DNA is TGCGCCAGCAGCTTGGTTGGGACTAGCGGGAGCAGCTACGAGCAGTACTTC.

This chain uses TRBV5-1 with TRBJ1-1; D is undetermined. This CDR3 spans 12 amino acids. The ends were cut back, 2 bases at V and 2 bases at J, with 4 bases in the middle. Germline-derived CDR1 and CDR2 are SGHRS and YFSETQ. The CDR3 nucleotides read TGCGCCAGCAGCTTATATAACACTGAAGCTTTCTTT. It translates to CASSLYNTEAFF.

This chain joins TRBV4-3 and TRBJ2-1, with D perhaps TRBD1 (6 bases). The V gene lost 0 bases and the J gene lost 7 bases, with 13 bases spanning the gap. CDR1 LGHNA and CDR2 YSLEER come from the germline V gene. The CDR3 runs 15 residues. The CDR3 reads CASSQEGYRGNEQFF. For the CDR3, the DNA is TGCGCCAGCAGCCAAGAAGGGTATAGGGGGAATGAGCAGTTCTTC.

The genes are TRBV28 and TRBJ2-3; 9 bases fit TRBD2. V trimming: 3 bases; J trimming: 4 bases; junction bases outside the gene matches: 5. This CDR3 comprises 15 residues. Germline CDR1 is MDHEN and CDR2 is SYDVKM. CDR3 in amino acids: CASSLDSGSADTQYF. CDR3 sequence (DNA): TGTGCCAGCAGTTTGGATAGCGGGAGTGCAGATACGCAGTATTTT.

This chain links TRBV24-1 with TRBJ2-2, with a possible D match to TRBD1 (6 bases). The CDR3 runs 13 residues. From germline, CDR1 is KGHDR and CDR2 SFDVKD. The germline V and J ends were trimmed by 7 bases and 1 base, with 6 bases remaining between them. CDR3 bases: TGTGCCACCAGGACAGGGAACACCGGGGAGCTGTTTTTT. Protein sequence: CATRTGNTGELFF.

Only a few counts were recorded for this clone. The chain has TRBV6-1 and TRBJ2-7; TRBD2 aligns across 7 bases. CDR1 is MNHNS, CDR2 SASEGT, per germline. CDR3 length: 15 amino acids. Trimming cost V 1 base and J 4 bases; bases outside gene matches: 7. The CDR3, as DNA: TGTGCCAGCAGTGAAGTCGGGGGGATTGGGTACGAGCAGTACTTC. Amino acids: CASSEVGGIGYEQYF.

The chain joins TRBV5-1 to TRBJ2-6, with 7 nucleotides matching TRBD1. The CDR3 is made up of 18 amino acids. Germline loops: CDR1 SGHRS, CDR2 YFSETQ. V was clipped by 4 bases and J by 0 bases; unmatched bases: 10. This chain's CDR3 is CASSPHRGDSSGANVLTF. Here the CDR3 DNA reads TGCGCCAGCAGCCCCCACAGGGGTGACTCCTCTGGGGCCAACGTCCTGACTTTC.

This sequence joins TRBV10-2 and TRBJ1-3; 8 bases are a match to TRBD1. There are 14 residues in the CDR3. The germline CDR1 and CDR2 sequences are WSHSY and SAAADI. V trimming: 6 bases; J trimming: 4 bases; junction bases outside the gene matches: 5. The CDR3 nucleotides are TGCGCCAGCAGACTGACAGGGGACGGAAACACCATATATTTT. This gives the protein CASRLTGDGNTIYF.

The V gene is TRBV6-2 or TRBV6-3, the J gene TRBJ1-1, with TRBD1 identical over 8 bases. This CDR3 contains 18 residues. V lost 4 bases, J lost 1 base, and 14 bases stayed unmatched. Germline values: CDR1 MNHEY, CDR2 SVGEGT. The CDR3 bases are TGTGCCAGCAGTTGGGGACGGGGACAGGTAGGACGGAACACTGAAGCTTTCTTT. Its translation is CASSWGRGQVGRNTEAFF.

V usage is TRBV5-8 and J usage is TRBJ1-1; no reliable D call. V was pared by 1 base and J by 7 bases, with 5 bases between. The germline V gene has CDR1 SGHTS and CDR2 YDEGEE. CDR3 length: 11 amino acids. The chain's CDR3 is CASSLLIEAFF. The CDR3 region has the DNA TGTGCCAGCAGCTTGTTAATTGAAGCTTTCTTT.

This chain links TRBV28 with TRBJ2-7; 7 bases align to TRBD1. The CDR3 is made up of 15 amino acids. CDR1 and CDR2 from the germline V gene are MDHEN and SYDVKM. Trimming took 3 bases from V and 3 from J; bases not matched to a gene: 8. The CDR3 loop reads CASSFKFGTDYEQYF. CDR3 nucleotide sequence: TGTGCCAGCAGTTTCAAATTCGGGACAGACTACGAGCAGTACTTC.

The chain couples TRBV28 to TRBJ1-4; 8 nucleotides align to TRBD1. Trimming cost V 6 bases and J 8 bases; bases outside gene matches: 5. The germline CDR1 and CDR2 sequences are MDHEN and SYDVKM. The CDR3 sequence is 13 residues long. CDR3 DNA sequence: TGTGCCAGCAGCCCCGGGACAGGCGAAAAACTGTTTTTT. Translated: CASSPGTGEKLFF.

The rearrangement links TRBV30 to TRBJ2-1; the match to TRBD2 covers 10 bases. Germline trimming cut 2 bases from V and 4 bases from J; bases unmatched to any gene: 17. Germline CDR1 reads GTSNPN; CDR2 reads SVGIG (reference sequence). The CDR3 spans 19 residues. This CDR3 is CAWSIRRTSGPDGYNEQFF. The DNA for the CDR3 is TGTGCCTGGAGTATACGCAGGACTAGCGGTCCAGACGGTTACAATGAGCAGTTCTTC.

This rearrangement joins TRBV20-1 to TRBJ2-7, with D maybe TRBD1 (5 bases). The germline V gene encodes CDR1 DFQATT and CDR2 SNEGSKA (reference sequence). This CDR3 is built from 11 residues. V was clipped by 5 bases and J by 1 base, with 6 bases between them. Written as DNA, the CDR3 is TGCAGTGCTTACAGGTCCTACGAGCAGTACTTC. Its protein is CSAYRSYEQYF.

The V and J genes are TRBV7-2 and TRBJ2-7; D is unclear. Trimming pared 4 bases from V and 7 bases from J, leaving 8 bases between. This CDR3 contains 11 residues. Germline V gene lookup returns CDR1 SGHTA and CDR2 FQGNSA. The CDR3: CASSSDAEQYF. In DNA, the CDR3 is TGTGCCAGCAGCTCAGATGCTGAGCAGTACTTC.

The CDR3 DNA reads as TGTGCCAGCTCACCACGCGAGAGGCTAGCGGGAGGGCATTACAATGAGCAGTTCTTC. Translating it yields CASSPRERLAGGHYNEQFF. This sequence joins TRBV18 and TRBJ2-1; 12 bases are shared with TRBD2. V trimming: 1 base; J trimming: 4 bases; junction bases outside the gene matches: 11. In germline, CDR1 is KGHSH, CDR2 LQKENI. The CDR3 contains 19 residues.

V and J are TRBV11-3 and TRBJ1-1; perhaps TRBD1 as D (5 bases). Per the germline V gene, CDR1 is SGHNT and CDR2 is YENEEA. This CDR3 region has 14 residues. Trimming stripped 4 bases from V and 4 bases from J, with 13 bases between. The chain's CDR3 is CASSSGRRGTEAFF. CDR3 nucleotide sequence: TGTGCCAGCAGCTCCGGTCGAAGGGGCACTGAAGCTTTCTTT.

This rearrangement joins TRBV14 to TRBJ2-7; 7 nucleotides align to TRBD1. The J segment lost 0 bases and the V segment lost 1 base, leaving 3 bases of the junction unmatched. The CDR3 contains 15 residues. CDR1 is SGHDN and CDR2 is FVKESK in the germline V gene. CDR3 nucleotides: TGTGCCAGCAGCCAAGGACGGGACAGCTCCTACGAGCAGTACTTC. This encodes CASSQGRDSSYEQYF.

The chain links TRBV7-2 to TRBJ2-3, with D possibly TRBD2 on 6 matching bases. The CDR3 extends over 14 amino acids. Trimming removed 3 bases from V and 2 bases from J, with 9 bases in between. Germline CDR1 and CDR2: SGHTA and FQGNSA. The DNA of the CDR3 is TGTGCCAGCAGCTTTGGAGGGTACACAGATACGCAGTATTTT. It specifies CASSFGGYTDTQYF.